The present T cell receptor (beta chain) was sequenced within a study of regulatory and conventional T cells in RAG deficiency (TCRdb year 2017). Notes on the research overall: High-throughput TCR beta sequencing was used to compare the repertoire diversity and composition of Treg, conventional CD4+ and CD8+ T cells between RAG-deficient patients and healthy controls. The research as a whole found: Compared with control T-cell subpopulations, RAG-deficient patients had much lower Shannon entropy and higher Simpson indices. All patient T-cell subsets had shorter CDR3 lengths; Omenn syndrome patients showed >75% Treg-Tconv repertoire overlap at nucleotide and amino acid level. Compared with controls, Omenn syndrome and CID/AS patients had roughly 100-fold fewer unique TCR beta sequences in Treg cells, whereas the reduction in the other subsets was approximately 9.8-fold. For some subjects, some T-cell subset analyses were not performed. In Omenn syndrome patients, sorted CD25-high CD127-low cells may represent peripherally activated cells rather than bona fide Treg cells.

Receptor amplification or capture employed the immunoSEQ multiplex PCR assay. Genomic DNA from the sorted T-cell subsets was used to amplify rearranged TCR beta chain products, which were then sequenced. As for the original processing: Shannon entropy and Simpson indices were used to measure how diverse the repertoire of productive TCR beta rearrangements was. Clonal expansion was assessed using the summed frequency of the 100 most abundant productive TCR beta clonotypes among total reads. The TRB repertoires were scored with a self-reactivity index built on which amino acids appear at CDR3beta positions 6 and 7. Two-way ANOVA was applied to the repertoire analyses, whereas Student t or Mann-Whitney tests were applied to the flow cytometric analyses. In its TCRdb copy, this immuneACCESS table keeps in-frame sequences only and misses some clones. Where compared with another copy, unresolved V genes explain less than half of these, and the others have no known cause. Clone size and the V and J calls come from that table; the DNA yielded D and trimming. The sample data list some 22,000 clones, and 93% of these were observed just once. The ten largest clones capture roughly 0.77% of the sample.

Before genomic DNA extraction, conventional CD4+ T cells were purified from blood as CD25-low CD127-high cells. Roughly eight healthy control donors were used as the comparison group for repertoire analyses. The germline V gene sets CDR1 to SGHAT and CDR2 to FQNNGV. From the cysteine up to the phenylalanine, the CDR3 has a length of 15 residues. Just CDR3 DNA is preserved here, 45 bases in frame from base 1. Cut back by 3 bases and 1 base, the V and J ends lie 13 bases apart. About this clone: Its specific antigen is unknown. No base quality values were provided; no much bigger clone lies one nucleotide off.

These sequences were also reported in another study, on regulatory T cells. According to the second study: For the multiplex PCR, 52 forward TRBV primers and 13 reverse TRBJ primers were used, and amplification bias was corrected with both assay-based and computational methods. Patient repertoires showed restricted unique TRB V-J pairs and skewed V and J gene usage, most marked in regulatory T cells. The study compared T-cell receptor beta repertoires of sorted regulatory, conventional CD4+ and CD8+ T cells between CD3G-deficient patients and healthy controls. Ficoll density separation was used to isolate peripheral blood mononuclear cells. Within the immunoSEQ assay, multiplex PCR amplified rearranged TRB loci from genomic DNA. An Illumina HiSeq platform was used to sequence the TRB amplicons. Raw sequences were error-filtered and aligned to reference gene sequences by custom algorithms and were subsequently analyzed with the immunoSEQ online tools. Frequencies of productive and nonproductive TRB rearrangements were evaluated among both unique and total sequences. For group comparisons, t tests, Mann-Whitney tests or two-way ANOVA were performed in Prism software.

The sequenced sample consisted of CD4+ T cells sorted from blood. The chain is made from TRBV11-2 and TRBJ2-7, with a tentative D call of TRBD1 or TRBD2, each matching 5 bases. The source of this sequence is a human donor in good health. The CDR3 reads as follows: CASSLGPWGSYEQYF. The nucleotide sequence reads TGTGCCAGCAGCTTGGGACCCTGGGGGTCCTACGAGCAGTACTTC.